One T cell receptor (beta chain) is described in this entry. Its antigen is as yet unknown. This entry is derived from a study of T cell repertoires in cytomegalovirus infection. Study details: In public TCR beta signatures, there were indications of both CMV infection and matching HLA type.

CDR1 is MNHEY, CDR2 SMNVEV, per germline (reference sequence). The CDR3 extends over 15 amino acids. The V and J ends lost 8 bases and 0 bases, in that order; junction bases with no gene match: 9. Using its own MiXCR run on the reads, TCRdb lists one record per CDR3 protein. Among 650,000 to 900,000 distinct CDR3 sequences listed, 30% to 35% were seen once. Specimen: cultured CD8+ T cells from PBMCs, collected from culture after CMV antigen stimulation. The J gene is TRBJ2-7, the V gene TRBV27, with 8 bases matching TRBD1. The sequence came from a human donor in good health (CMV status not recorded). Some clones in this sample may be carry-over from other donors' samples. This CDR3 reads CASPGQVLHSYEQYV. CDR3 DNA: TGTGCCAGCCCGGGACAGGTTCTACACTCCTACGAGCAGTACGTC.